This TCR beta chain emerged from a study of long-term antiretroviral therapy in people with HIV. Version v3.0 of the immunoSEQ assay ran at survey level. Sequencing was designed to cover roughly 40,000-55,000 T-cell genomes in each sample. The method was immunoSEQ multiplex PCR; TCRdb's version includes in-frame clones alone and lacks a portion of them. Seen here are about 18,000 clones, around 80% observed once, and the top ten hold around 7.9%. From germline, CDR1 is MDHEN and CDR2 SYDVKM. The CDR3 has 11 amino acids. V was trimmed by 10 bases and J by 3 bases, leaving 9 bases between them. Study-wide results and limits: Dating from the mid-2000s to the late 2010s, the blood was possibly obtained under older ART regimens. In HIV, the repertoires covered a tighter span of CDR3 lengths than in controls.

With respect to this clone: Its specificity is unknown.

This receptor was identified in a woman aged 40 to 50 with HIV. V usage is TRBV28 and J usage is TRBJ1-2, with D unresolved. The source material was unsorted PBMCs, sampled at the start of antiretroviral therapy, before treatment. Written as DNA, the CDR3 is TGTGCCATCCATTCGGACTATGGCTACACCTTC. This gives the protein CAIHSDYGYTF.